These 9 T cell receptor beta chains share one sample of origin, sequenced in a study of cytomegalovirus exposure and HLA in healthy donors. Here immunoSEQ multiplex PCR was the method, and the copy in TCRdb shows in-frame clones only, minus some. The sample gives 160,000 or so clones, 70% to 90% of which show up once; roughly 3% is in the top ten. The sequencing input was PBMCs. All receptors come from a young man in good health and CMV-seronegative.

The gene calls are TRBV10-3 and TRBJ1-1; possibly TRBD1 for D (6 bases). This CDR3 is built from 15 residues. The V end was cut by 6 bases, the J end by 4 bases, with 18 bases between. CDR1 is ENHRY and CDR2 is SYGVKD in the germline V gene. The CDR3 sequence: CAISRSSGDGTEAFF. CDR3 nucleotides: TGTGCCATCAGCAGGAGTTCAGGGGACGGCACTGAAGCTTTCTTT.

This sequence joins TRBV18 and TRBJ2-7, with D maybe TRBD2 (5 bases). Trimming removed 1 base at V and 4 bases at J, with 14 bases between. CDR3 size: 15 residues. Germline V gene data show CDR1 as KGHSH and CDR2 as LQKENI. The CDR3 protein is CASSPRGISGYEQYF. The CDR3 DNA reads as TGTGCCAGCTCACCACGAGGCATTTCGGGGTACGAGCAGTACTTC.

The chain uses TRBV6-5 and TRBJ2-7; 9 bases are a match to TRBD1. V dropped 5 bases and J dropped 7; count of bases not matched to a gene: 9. Germline V CDR1 and CDR2: MNHEY, SVGAGI. The CDR3 loop spans 14 amino acids. CDR3 in DNA: TGTGCCAGCAGTACGGGACAGGGCGGTGGTGAGCAGTACTTC. This codes for CASSTGQGGGEQYF.

The CDR3 protein is CANPTGHSNQPQHF. The CDR3 nucleotides read TGTGCCAACCCGACAGGTCATAGCAATCAGCCCCAGCATTTT. V usage is TRBV5-4 and J usage is TRBJ1-5; weak D call: TRBD1 (6 bases). There are 14 residues in the CDR3. Germline V gives CDR1 SGHNT, CDR2 YYREEE (reference sequence). The V end was cut by 9 bases, the J end by 0 bases, with 13 bases between.

The chain uses TRBV5-1 and TRBJ2-3; TRBD2 matches at 8 bases. This CDR3 spans 14 amino acids. With 3 bases clipped from V and 5 bases from J, the junction kept 5 bases outside the gene matches. Per the germline V gene, CDR1 is SGHRS and CDR2 is YFSETQ. The CDR3 reads CASSYGLAKDTQYF. CDR3 in DNA: TGCGCCAGCAGCTACGGACTAGCAAAAGATACGCAGTATTTT.

The chain has TRBV5-1 and TRBJ2-7, with D perhaps TRBD2 (5 bases). Germline V CDR1 and CDR2: SGHRS, YFSETQ. V dropped 2 bases and J dropped 1 base, with 7 bases sitting between them. The CDR3 has 13 residues. CDR3 amino acids: CASSFGGSYEQYF. The DNA for the CDR3 is TGCGCCAGCAGCTTTGGCGGGTCCTACGAGCAGTACTTC.

The gene calls are TRBV28 and TRBJ1-2; TRBD1 might be the D (6 bases). The V gene lost 5 bases and the J gene lost 2 bases, with 15 bases spanning the gap. Germline V gene lookup returns CDR1 MDHEN and CDR2 SYDVKM. CDR3 length: 15 amino acids. The DNA of the CDR3 is TGTGCCAGCAGTCAAGCTGGCAGGGGAAACTATGGCTACACCTTC. Translated, it gives CASSQAGRGNYGYTF.

The V call is TRBV7-9, the J call TRBJ1-4; no definite D call. The length of the CDR3 is 13 residues. Germline V gene sequence: CDR1 SEHNR, CDR2 FQNEAQ (reference sequence). The germline V and J ends were trimmed by 5 bases and 10 bases, with 14 bases remaining between them. The CDR3: CASSAVPEGKLFF. The CDR3 nucleotides are TGTGCCAGCAGCGCCGTCCCGGAGGGAAAACTGTTTTTT.

The chain is built from TRBV6-5 and TRBJ2-1; 7 nucleotides line up with TRBD2. The germline CDR1 and CDR2 sequences are MNHEY and SVGAGI. The junction had 7 bases not matched to a gene; V was cut back by 6 bases and J by 2 bases. This CDR3 spans 15 amino acids. The CDR3 reads CASRLATNTYNEQFF. CDR3 DNA sequence: TGTGCCAGCAGACTAGCGACAAATACCTACAATGAGCAGTTCTTC.